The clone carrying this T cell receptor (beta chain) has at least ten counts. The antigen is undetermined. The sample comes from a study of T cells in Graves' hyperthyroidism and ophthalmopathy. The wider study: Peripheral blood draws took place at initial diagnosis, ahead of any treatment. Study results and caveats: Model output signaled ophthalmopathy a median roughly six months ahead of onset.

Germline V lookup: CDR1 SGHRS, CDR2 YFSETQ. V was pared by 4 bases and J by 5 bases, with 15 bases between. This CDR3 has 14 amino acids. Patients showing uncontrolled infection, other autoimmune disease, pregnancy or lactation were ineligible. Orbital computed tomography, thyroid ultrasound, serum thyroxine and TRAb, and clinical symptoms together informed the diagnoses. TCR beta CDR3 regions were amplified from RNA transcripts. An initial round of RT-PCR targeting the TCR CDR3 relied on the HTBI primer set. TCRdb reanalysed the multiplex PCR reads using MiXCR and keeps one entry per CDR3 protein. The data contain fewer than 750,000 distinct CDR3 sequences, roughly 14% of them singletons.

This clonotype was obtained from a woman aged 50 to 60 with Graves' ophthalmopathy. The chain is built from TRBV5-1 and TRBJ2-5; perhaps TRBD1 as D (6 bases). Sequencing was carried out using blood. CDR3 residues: CASSPGARGETQYF. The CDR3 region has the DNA TGCGCCAGCAGCCCAGGGGCGCGTGGGGAGACCCAGTACTTC. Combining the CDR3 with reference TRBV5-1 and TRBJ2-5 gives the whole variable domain KAGVTQTPRYLIKTRGQQVTLSCSPISGHRSVSWYQQTPGQGLQFLFEYFSETQRNKGNFPGRFSGRQFSNSRSEMNVSTLELGDSALYLCASSPGARGETQYFGPGTRLLVL.